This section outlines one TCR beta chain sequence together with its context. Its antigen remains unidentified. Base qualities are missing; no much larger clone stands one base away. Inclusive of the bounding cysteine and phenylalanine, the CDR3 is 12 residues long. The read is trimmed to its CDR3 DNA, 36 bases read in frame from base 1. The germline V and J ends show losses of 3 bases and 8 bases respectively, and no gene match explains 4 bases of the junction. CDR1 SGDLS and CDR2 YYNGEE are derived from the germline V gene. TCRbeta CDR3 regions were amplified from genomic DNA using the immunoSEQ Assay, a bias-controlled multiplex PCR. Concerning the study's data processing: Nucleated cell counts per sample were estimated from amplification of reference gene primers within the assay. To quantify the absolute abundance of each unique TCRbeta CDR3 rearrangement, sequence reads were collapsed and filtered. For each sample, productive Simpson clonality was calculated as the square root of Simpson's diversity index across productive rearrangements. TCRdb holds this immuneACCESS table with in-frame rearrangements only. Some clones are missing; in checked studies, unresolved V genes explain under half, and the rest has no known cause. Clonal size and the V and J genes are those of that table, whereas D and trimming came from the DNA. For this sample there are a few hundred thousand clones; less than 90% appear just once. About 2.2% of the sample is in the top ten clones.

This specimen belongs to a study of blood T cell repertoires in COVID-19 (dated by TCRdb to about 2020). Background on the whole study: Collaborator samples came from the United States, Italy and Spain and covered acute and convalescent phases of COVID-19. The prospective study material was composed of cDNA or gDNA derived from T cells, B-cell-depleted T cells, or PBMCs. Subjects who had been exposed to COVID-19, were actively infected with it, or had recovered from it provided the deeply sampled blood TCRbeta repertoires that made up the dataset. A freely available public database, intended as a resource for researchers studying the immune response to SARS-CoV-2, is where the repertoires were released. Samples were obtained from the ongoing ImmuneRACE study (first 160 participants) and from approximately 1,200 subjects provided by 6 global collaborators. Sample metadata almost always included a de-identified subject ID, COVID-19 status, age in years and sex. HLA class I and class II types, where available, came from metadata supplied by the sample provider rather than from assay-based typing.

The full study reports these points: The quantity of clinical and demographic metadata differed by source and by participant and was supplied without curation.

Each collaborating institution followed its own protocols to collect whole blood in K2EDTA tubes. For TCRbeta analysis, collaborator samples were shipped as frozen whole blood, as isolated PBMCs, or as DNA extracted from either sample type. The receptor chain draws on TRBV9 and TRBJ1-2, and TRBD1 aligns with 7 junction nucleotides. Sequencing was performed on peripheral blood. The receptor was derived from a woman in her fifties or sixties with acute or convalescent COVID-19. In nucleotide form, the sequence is TGTGCCAGCAGCGAAACAGGGGCGGGCTACACCTTC. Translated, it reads CASSETGAGYTF.